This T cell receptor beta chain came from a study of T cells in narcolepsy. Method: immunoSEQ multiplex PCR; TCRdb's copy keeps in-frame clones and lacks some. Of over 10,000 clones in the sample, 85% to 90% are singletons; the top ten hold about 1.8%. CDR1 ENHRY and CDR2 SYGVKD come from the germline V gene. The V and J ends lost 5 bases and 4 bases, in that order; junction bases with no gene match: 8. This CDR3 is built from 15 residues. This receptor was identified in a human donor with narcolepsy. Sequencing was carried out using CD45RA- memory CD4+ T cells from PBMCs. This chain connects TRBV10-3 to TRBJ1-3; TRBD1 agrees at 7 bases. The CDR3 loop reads CAISSDRELGNTIYF. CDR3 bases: TGTGCCATCAGTTCTGACAGGGAGCTGGGAAACACCATATATTTT.